This entry describes one TCR beta chain. Amplified material comprised TCR beta CDR3 regions derived from RNA transcripts. Amplification began with first-round RT-PCR using HTBI primers, then second-round multiplex PCR was performed. Via MiXCR, TCRdb re-called the multiplex PCR reads, giving one row per CDR3 protein. The sample lists about 240,000 distinct CDR3 sequences, roughly 50% occurring once. This sample is part of a study of Graves' ophthalmopathy and Graves' hyperthyroidism. Other autoimmune diseases, uncontrolled infections, pregnancy or lactation excluded patients from enrollment. V dropped 2 bases and J dropped 6; count of bases not matched to a gene: 3. Looked up from germline, CDR1 is SEHNR and CDR2 is FQNEAQ (reference sequence). The CDR3 consists of 13 residues.

The chain links TRBV7-9 to TRBJ1-2; 7 bases are a match to TRBD1. The sample comprised peripheral blood. This sequence was found in an adult man with Graves' ophthalmopathy. The chain's CDR3 is CASSLTGEDGYTF. Written as DNA, the CDR3 is TGTGCCAGCAGCTTAACAGGGGAGGATGGCTACACCTTC. The complete variable domain, with remaining parts taken from reference TRBV7-9 and TRBJ1-2, reads DTGVSQNPRHKITKRGQNVTFRCDPISEHNRLYWYRQTLGQGPEFLTYFQNEAQLEKSRLLSDRFSAERPKGSFSTLEIQRTEQGDSAMYLCASSLTGEDGYTFGSGTRLTVV.